The 14 T cell receptor beta chains listed next were all sequenced from one sample in a study of early stage breast cancer tumors. The table came from immunoSEQ multiplex PCR; TCRdb's copy has only in-frame clones and leaves some out. The sample gives 44,000 or so clones, 83% of which show up once; approximately 1.4% is in the top ten. Sequencing was carried out using blood. The receptor set was obtained from a person aged 50-59 years with breast cancer.

The rearrangement links TRBV19 to TRBJ2-4; 10 positions agree with TRBD2. The CDR3 consists of 16 residues. Trimming took 4 bases from V and 0 from J; bases not matched to a gene: 3. Per germline, CDR1 LNHDA and CDR2 SQIVND (reference sequence). The CDR3 here is CASSKGLALAKNIQYF. The CDR3 DNA is TGTGCCAGTAGTAAGGGACTAGCGCTAGCCAAAAACATTCAGTACTTC. The full variable domain, completed using reference TRBV19 and TRBJ2-4, is DGGITQSPKYLFRKEGQNVTLSCEQNLNHDAMYWYRQDPGQGLRLIYYSQIVNDFQKGDIAEGYSVSREKKESFPLTVTSAQKNPTAFYLCASSKGLALAKNIQYFGAGTRLSVL.

This clone was seen a handful of times. V gene TRBV28 combines with J gene TRBJ1-4, with D possibly matching TRBD1 (5 bases). V lost 6 bases and J 5 bases, leaving 13 bases between the germline ends. Germline CDR1 and CDR2: MDHEN and SYDVKM. The length of the CDR3 is 14 residues. CDR3 nucleotide sequence: TGTGCCAGCAGCCCGACTGGGGACAATGAAAAACTGTTTTTT. Translating it yields CASSPTGDNEKLFF.

The rearrangement links TRBV4-3 to TRBJ2-1; D remains ambiguous. The CDR3 totals 13 residues. Trimming took 4 bases from V and 9 from J, leaving 13 bases between them. In germline, CDR1 is LGHNA, CDR2 YSLEER. In DNA, the CDR3 is TGCGCCAGCAGCCCACGGCCTTTGGGTGAGCAGTTCTTC. Translation gives CASSPRPLGEQFF.

The J gene is TRBJ1-3, the V gene TRBV28; D is undetermined. Trimming took off 8 bases at V and 0 bases at J, with 5 bases between the two ends. CDR1 is MDHEN, CDR2 SYDVKM, per germline. This CDR3 comprises 12 residues. The CDR3 loop is CASASSGNTIYF. The CDR3 coding sequence is TGTGCCAGCGCCTCCTCTGGAAACACCATATATTTT.

The rearrangement links TRBV27 to TRBJ1-4; D unresolved. V lost 3 bases, J lost 7 bases, and 12 bases lay in between. CDR1 is MNHEY and CDR2 is SMNVEV in the germline V gene (reference sequence). The CDR3 has 14 amino acids. The CDR3 sequence: CASSFRYQGEKLFF. The CDR3 region has the DNA TGTGCCAGCAGTTTTCGTTACCAAGGTGAAAAACTGTTTTTT.

This rearrangement joins TRBV5-1 to TRBJ1-2; 12 bases align to TRBD1. The CDR3 length is 17 residues. The trim removed 3 bases at V and 8 bases at J, leaving 14 bases unmatched. The germline V gene encodes CDR1 SGHRS and CDR2 YFSETQ. The CDR3 nucleotides read TGCGCCAGCAGCTCAGAAGTTTCCGGGACAGGGGGCAGGGGCTACACCTTC. This codes for CASSSEVSGTGGRGYTF.

The V call is TRBV5-4, the J call TRBJ2-1; tentatively, D is TRBD1 (5 bases). Germline V gene data show CDR1 as SGHNT and CDR2 as YYREEE (reference sequence). This CDR3 spans 14 amino acids. Trimming left V 3 bases short and J 1 base short, with 8 bases between. DNA of the CDR3: TGTGCCAGCAGCTCGGCAGGGTCCTACAATGAGCAGTTCTTC. Its translation is CASSSAGSYNEQFF.

About this clone itself: An end of the junction does not agree with germline; a read error may underlie this. The chain combines TRBV7-7 with TRBJ2-2, with 13 bases fitting TRBD2. From germline, CDR1 is SSHAT and CDR2 FNYEAQ (reference sequence). The CDR3 contains 18 residues. For the CDR3, the DNA is TGTGCTAGCAGCCCTGGACTAGCGGGGGCGCTGAACACCGGGGAGCTGTTTTTT. Translated: CASSPGLAGALNTGELFF.

In its sample, this clone was seen once. The rearrangement links TRBV10-3 to TRBJ2-1; D is ambiguous. CDR3 size: 18 residues. V was clipped by 3 bases and J by 6 bases, with 24 bases between them. Germline V CDR1 and CDR2: ENHRY, SYGVKD. CDR3 DNA sequence: TGTGCCATCAGTGATCCGTTTAAATTAACTACCCTTAGCAATGAGCAGTTCTTC. It specifies CAISDPFKLTTLSNEQFF.

The count of this clone is one. The chain couples TRBV5-1 to TRBJ2-7; 8 nucleotides align to TRBD2. There are 17 residues in the CDR3. After removal of 1 base from V and 4 bases from J, the junction contained 13 bases not matched to a gene. Germline assignment: CDR1 SGHRS and CDR2 YFSETQ. In DNA, the CDR3 is TGCGCCAGCAGCTTGCAAGCGGGGGCCACTTTGGGGTACGAGCAGTACTTC. Translated: CASSLQAGATLGYEQYF.

The chain employs TRBV6-5 and TRBJ1-5, with D uncertain. V was clipped by 5 bases and J by 7 bases, with 12 bases between them. This CDR3 region has 13 residues. CDR1 MNHEY and CDR2 SVGAGI come from the germline V gene. In DNA, the CDR3 is TGTGCCAGCAGTCCCCACTCAAGACAGCCCCAGCATTTT. Translation: CASSPHSRQPQHF.

This chain joins TRBV28 and TRBJ2-7, with 10 nucleotides matching TRBD1. Germline CDR1 is MDHEN and CDR2 is SYDVKM. With 5 bases clipped from V and 3 bases from J, the junction kept 7 bases outside the gene matches. This CDR3 is built from 15 residues. CDR3 DNA sequence: TGTGCCAGCAGTGGAGGGGACAGGGGAGGCTACGAGCAGTACTTC. Translation gives CASSGGDRGGYEQYF.

This clone has more than one count but fewer than ten. The J gene is TRBJ1-6, the V gene TRBV18, with 9 bases aligning to TRBD1. The germline CDR1 and CDR2 sequences are KGHSH and LQKENI. CDR3 length: 13 residues. The trim removed 0 bases at V and 15 bases at J, leaving 3 bases unmatched. The CDR3 loop is CASSPPGTGILHF. DNA of the CDR3: TGTGCCAGCTCACCACCCGGGACAGGGATCCTCCACTTT.

V is TRBV6-5 and J is TRBJ1-5, with D possibly being TRBD1 (5 bases). Trimming took off 4 bases at V and 3 bases at J, with 13 bases between the two ends. The length of the CDR3 is 15 residues. Germline V CDR1 and CDR2: MNHEY, SVGAGI. CDR3 nucleotide sequence: TGTGCCAGCAGTTCCGTAACAGGTATCAATCAGCCCCAGCATTTT. Encoded protein: CASSSVTGINQPQHF.